The 21 T cell receptor beta chains in this list originate from one sample, sequenced in a study of T-cell memory formation after mild COVID-19. TCRdb re-derived calls from the 5' RACE reads in MiXCR, one entry per CDR3 protein. The repertoire holds approximately 560,000 distinct CDR3 sequences, with around 16% as singletons. Source material: PBMCs or a T cell subset sorted from them (not recorded which). Source of these receptors: an adult woman who had mild COVID-19 (a few samples of this study predate the infection). Cell type and time point are not known.

The gene calls are TRBV29-1 and TRBJ2-7; no firm D call. The CDR3 has 12 amino acids. The V and J ends lost 6 bases and 4 bases respectively, with 13 bases between them. From germline, CDR1 is SQVTM and CDR2 ANQGSEA. CDR3 region: CSVHASVYEQYF. The DNA for the CDR3 is TGCAGCGTCCACGCCTCAGTATACGAGCAGTACTTC.

The chain has TRBV19 and TRBJ2-5; 7 bases align to TRBD2. The CDR3 is 15 residues long. Germline values: CDR1 LNHDA, CDR2 SQIVND (reference sequence). The trim removed 6 bases at V and 2 bases at J, leaving 9 bases unmatched. Written as DNA, the CDR3 is TGTGCCAGTAGAGACCGGGACTACCCACAAGAGACCCAGTACTTC. Residues: CASRDRDYPQETQYF.

This clonotype was counted a few times. The chain combines TRBV25-1 with TRBJ2-3, with D uncertain. Trimming stripped 0 bases from V and 0 bases from J, with 13 bases between. This CDR3 region has 17 residues. Looked up from germline, CDR1 is MGHDK and CDR2 is SYGVNS. The CDR3 protein is CASSEYLFVDSTDTQYF. The CDR3 nucleotides read TGTGCCAGCAGTGAATATTTATTCGTAGATAGCACAGATACGCAGTATTTT.

This clonotype appeared a few times. The chain carries TRBV9 and TRBJ1-2; no clear D gene. V lost 0 bases and J lost 3, with 12 bases in between. This CDR3 contains 15 residues. Germline V gene lookup returns CDR1 SGDLS and CDR2 YYNGEE. CDR3 DNA sequence: TGTGCCAGCAGCGTAGCTACGAGTTCGTACTATGGCTACACCTTC. Its protein product is CASSVATSSYYGYTF.

In its sample, this clonotype was seen a few times. CDR3 nucleotide sequence: TGTGCCAGCTCACCGGACAGGGCCGGTCTTCAGGTCACCGGGGAGCTGTTTTTT. Translation gives CASSPDRAGLQVTGELFF. The J gene is TRBJ2-2, the V gene TRBV18; 8 bases fit TRBD1. Germline values: CDR1 KGHSH, CDR2 LQKENI. The CDR3 runs to 18 residues. V lost 3 bases and J lost 4; bases outside the gene matches: 13.

This clonotype turned up a few times. The chain couples TRBV20-1 to TRBJ2-5, with 10 bases lining up with TRBD2. V lost 3 bases to trimming and J lost 5 bases; unmatched junction nucleotides: 6. The CDR3 is 14 amino acids. Germline V lookup: CDR1 DFQATT, CDR2 SNEGSKA (reference sequence). This CDR3 is CSARASGGFETQYF. The CDR3 region has the DNA TGCAGTGCTAGGGCTAGCGGGGGCTTCGAGACCCAGTACTTC.

The chain has TRBV6-1 and TRBJ2-3; D is undetermined. V shed 0 bases and J shed 3 bases, with 10 bases lying between them. Germline lookup yields CDR1 MNHNS and CDR2 SASEGT. This CDR3 is built from 15 residues. The CDR3, as DNA: TGTGCCAGCAGTGAAGCCGGGCGTCTAACAGATACGCAGTATTTT. Encoded protein: CASSEAGRLTDTQYF.

The J gene is TRBJ1-1, the V gene TRBV5-6; D is perhaps TRBD1 (5 bases). V lost 3 bases to trimming and J lost 4 bases, with 16 bases between them. This CDR3 region has 15 residues. Germline V gene lookup returns CDR1 SGHDT and CDR2 YYEEEE. The CDR3 nucleotides are TGTGCCAGCAGCTGGAACCAGGGTGGTGGCACTGAAGCTTTCTTT. Protein sequence: CASSWNQGGGTEAFF. Full variable domain (rest looked up from reference TRBV5-6 and TRBJ1-1): DAGVTQSPTHLIKTRGQQVTLRCSPKSGHDTVSWYQQALGQGPQFIFQYYEEEERQRGNFPDRFSGHQFPNYSSELNVNALLLGDSALYLCASSWNQGGGTEAFFGQGTRLTVV.

The chain is built from TRBV12-3 or TRBV12-4 and TRBJ2-3, with 11 positions matching TRBD2. V gave up 6 bases and J gave up 7 bases; unmatched junction bases: 12. This CDR3 region has 16 residues. This CDR3 reads CASSQGIAGGGNTQYF. The CDR3 DNA sequence: TGTGCCAGCAGCCAGGGGATAGCGGGGGGGGGAAATACGCAGTATTTT.

The J gene is TRBJ2-5, the V gene TRBV3-1, with D perhaps matching TRBD1 (6 bases). The CDR3 has 15 amino acids. Germline V lookup: CDR1 LGHDT, CDR2 YNNKEL (reference sequence). Trimming took off 2 bases at V and 5 bases at J, with 15 bases between the two ends. CDR3 nucleotides: TGTGCCAGCAGCCAATCCCGACAGGATCGGGAGACCCAGTACTTC. This codes for CASSQSRQDRETQYF.

A few counts support this clonotype. The CDR3 DNA is TGTGCCAGCAGTTACGGGGCACAGGGGATTGGAGAGACCCAGTACTTC. It specifies CASSYGAQGIGETQYF. This chain uses TRBV6-2 or TRBV6-3 with TRBJ2-5; 7 bases are shared with TRBD1. Germline assignment: CDR1 MNHEY and CDR2 SVGEGT. Germline trimming cut 2 bases from V and 4 bases from J; bases unmatched to any gene: 10. The CDR3 extends over 16 amino acids.

This clonotype was seen only a few times. CDR3: CASTLAGIGEAFF. The CDR3 DNA follows: TGTGCCAGCACCCTGGCAGGGATCGGTGAAGCTTTCTTT. The rearrangement uses TRBV12-3 or TRBV12-4 and TRBJ1-1; D perhaps matches TRBD1 (5 bases). V lost 7 bases and J lost 7, with 16 bases in between. The CDR3 covers 13 residues.

At least ten counts were recorded for this clonotype. This chain links TRBV6-2 or TRBV6-3 with TRBJ2-3; 13 bases fit TRBD2. The ends lost 6 bases at V and 6 bases at J; junction bases unmatched: 6. The V gene's germline CDR1 is MNHEY and CDR2 SVGEGT. The CDR3 extends over 15 amino acids. Written as DNA, the CDR3 is TGTGCCAGCAGCCCCCGACTAGCGGGGGGTGATACGCAGTATTTT. Translated: CASSPRLAGGDTQYF.

This chain connects TRBV4-1 to TRBJ1-1; D not certain. V dropped 2 bases and J dropped 1 base, with 11 bases sitting between them. Germline V gene data show CDR1 as MGHRA and CDR2 as YSYEKL. The CDR3 runs 15 residues. Here the CDR3 DNA reads TGCGCCAGCAGCCAACCCTCCAAGGGGAACACTGAAGCTTTCTTT. Translating gives CASSQPSKGNTEAFF.

The chain joins TRBV12-3 or TRBV12-4 to TRBJ1-1; TRBD1 aligns across 8 bases. After removal of 4 bases from V and 1 base from J, the junction contained 8 bases not matched to a gene. The CDR3 loop spans 16 amino acids. The CDR3 sequence: CASSSRTGRENTEAFF. In nucleotides, the CDR3 is TGTGCCAGCAGTTCAAGGACAGGGAGGGAGAACACTGAAGCTTTCTTT.

The chain couples TRBV12-3 or TRBV12-4 to TRBJ2-7; D gene unclear. With 1 base removed from V and 4 bases from J, the gap between germline ends came to 8 bases. CDR3 length: 13 residues. The CDR3 loop reads CASSLVGLYEQYF. The CDR3 nucleotides are TGTGCCAGCAGTTTAGTGGGTCTTTACGAGCAGTACTTC.

The table lists this clonotype with a few counts. V gene TRBV11-3 combines with J gene TRBJ2-5; 11 bases agree with TRBD2. The CDR3 runs to 18 residues. The junction had 11 bases not matched to a gene; V was cut back by 1 base and J by 4 bases. Germline loops: CDR1 SGHNT, CDR2 YENEEA. The DNA for the CDR3 is TGTGCCAGCAGCTTAGTCCTCGGGACTAGCGGAGGAAGAGAGACCCAGTACTTC. It is translated as CASSLVLGTSGGRETQYF. The full variable domain, completed using reference TRBV11-3 and TRBJ2-5, is EAGVVQSPRYKIIEKKQPVAFWCNPISGHNTLYWYLQNLGQGPELLIRYENEEAVDDSQLPKDRFSAERLKGVDSTLKIQPAELGDSAVYLCASSLVLGTSGGRETQYFGPGTRLLVL.

This clonotype was detected many times. This chain uses TRBV7-9 with TRBJ2-1; D remains ambiguous. V was clipped by 1 base and J by 0 bases, with 7 bases between them. The CDR3 is 15 amino acids. The V gene's germline CDR1 is SEHNR and CDR2 FQNEAQ (reference sequence). This CDR3 reads CASSLDGRSYNEQFF. For the CDR3, the DNA is TGTGCCAGCAGCTTAGACGGCCGCTCCTACAATGAGCAGTTCTTC.

The chain recombines TRBV12-3 or TRBV12-4 with TRBJ2-1, with D unclear. The V and J ends lost 3 bases and 7 bases respectively, with 16 bases between them. The CDR3 contains 15 residues. CDR3 DNA sequence: TGTGCCAGCAGTTTGAGGCCAAGGGTGGGGAATGAGCAGTTCTTC. Protein sequence: CASSLRPRVGNEQFF.

This clonotype was counted between two and nine times. The gene calls are TRBV5-1 and TRBJ2-7; D is perhaps TRBD1 or TRBD2 (6 bases each). Trimming left V 3 bases short and J 4 bases short, with 14 bases between. Germline V gives CDR1 SGHRS, CDR2 YFSETQ. The CDR3 loop spans 14 amino acids. Written as DNA, the CDR3 is TGCGCCAGCAGCTGGAGGGGGGACCAATACGAGCAGTACTTC. It codes for CASSWRGDQYEQYF.

The chain joins TRBV6-2 or TRBV6-3 to TRBJ2-3; no reliable D call. Germline V gene sequence: CDR1 MNHEY, CDR2 SVGEGT. The length of the CDR3 is 12 residues. V was shortened by 3 bases and J by 2 bases, with 3 bases between the two germline ends. CDR3 in amino acids: CASSYVTDTQYF. The DNA for the CDR3 is TGTGCCAGCAGTTATGTCACAGATACGCAGTATTTT.